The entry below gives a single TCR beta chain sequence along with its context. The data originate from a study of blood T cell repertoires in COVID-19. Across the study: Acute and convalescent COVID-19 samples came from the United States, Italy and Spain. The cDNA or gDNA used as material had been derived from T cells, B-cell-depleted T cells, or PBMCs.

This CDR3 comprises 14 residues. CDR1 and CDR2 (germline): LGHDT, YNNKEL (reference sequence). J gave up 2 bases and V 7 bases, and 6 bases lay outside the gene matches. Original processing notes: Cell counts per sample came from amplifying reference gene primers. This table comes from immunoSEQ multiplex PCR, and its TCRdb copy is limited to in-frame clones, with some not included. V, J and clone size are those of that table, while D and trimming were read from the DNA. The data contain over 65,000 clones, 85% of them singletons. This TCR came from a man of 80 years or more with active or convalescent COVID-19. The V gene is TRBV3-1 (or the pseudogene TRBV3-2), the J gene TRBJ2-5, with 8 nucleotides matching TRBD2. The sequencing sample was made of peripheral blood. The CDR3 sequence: CASIRSGAQETQYF. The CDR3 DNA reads TGTGCCAGCATTCGTAGCGGGGCTCAAGAGACCCAGTACTTC.